This section outlines one TCR beta chain sequence together with its context. The data were taken from a study of control samples from healthy donors and cancer patients. Repertoires were generated with immunoSEQ multiplex PCR, while TCRdb's copy carries only in-frame clones and drops some. This sample has 75,000 to 90,000 clones; around 86% occur once, and the top ten carry around 9.5%. This TCR derives from a woman aged 50 to 60 with colorectal cancer. Sequencing was done on a sample of PBMCs.

This CDR3 is CASSTDQGGTQYF. The DNA of the CDR3 is TGTGCCAGCAGTACCGACCAGGGAGGTACGCAGTATTTT. The rearrangement joins TRBV6-4 to TRBJ2-3; D is possibly TRBD2 (6 bases). CDR3 length: 13 residues. Germline-derived CDR1 and CDR2 are MRHNA and SNTAGT. V was pared by 5 bases and J by 8 bases, with 14 bases between.